Following are 17 T cell receptor beta chains from one sample sequenced in a study of T cells in localized non-small cell lung cancer. Clones were read by immunoSEQ multiplex PCR, and TCRdb kept only the in-frame ones, dropping some. The sample holds over 30,000 clones, about 90% seen once. The material sequenced was peripheral blood, taken before any cancer treatment. The receptors originated from a woman aged 35 to 69 with stage I lung adenocarcinoma.

The rearrangement uses TRBV7-9 and TRBJ2-1, with a weak D call TRBD1 (5 bases). This CDR3 region has 13 residues. The ends were cut back, 3 bases at V and 6 bases at J, with 9 bases in the middle. Germline values: CDR1 SEHNR, CDR2 FQNEAQ (reference sequence). The CDR3 loop is CASSFRRGNEQFF. The CDR3 DNA is TGTGCCAGCAGCTTCAGAAGGGGCAATGAGCAGTTCTTC.

The genes are TRBV19 and TRBJ2-3; D might be TRBD1 or TRBD2, each matching 5 bases. The V gene's germline CDR1 is LNHDA and CDR2 SQIVND (reference sequence). Trimming cost V 6 bases and J 2 bases, with 18 bases left between them. The CDR3 loop spans 16 amino acids. DNA of the CDR3: TGTGCCAGTAGGACCCACGGGACCGAAGACACAGATACGCAGTATTTT. Translating gives CASRTHGTEDTDTQYF. The full variable domain, rest sourced from reference TRBV19 and TRBJ2-3, is DGGITQSPKYLFRKEGQNVTLSCEQNLNHDAMYWYRQDPGQGLRLIYYSQIVNDFQKGDIAEGYSVSREKKESFPLTVTSAQKNPTAFYLCASRTHGTEDTDTQYFGPGTRLTVL.

J is TRBJ2-2 and V is TRBV6-5; D may be TRBD2 (5 bases). The CDR3 is made up of 14 amino acids. V was cut by 0 bases and J by 6 bases, with 8 bases left in between. CDR1 and CDR2 (germline): MNHEY, SVGAGI. The CDR3 nucleotides read TGTGCCAGCAGTTACTCGACGGGATCCGGGGAGCTGTTTTTT. Encoded protein: CASSYSTGSGELFF.

The rearrangement links TRBV6-5 to TRBJ1-5; D is ambiguous. CDR1 and CDR2 (germline): MNHEY, SVGAGI. Between the trimmed V and J ends, which lost 6 bases and 0 bases, there was a span of 9 bases. The CDR3 runs to 14 residues. CDR3 region: CASSLGDSNQPQHF. The CDR3 DNA reads as TGTGCCAGCAGCCTCGGGGATAGCAATCAGCCCCAGCATTTT.

CDR3 residues: CAISDRSYGYTF. In DNA form, the CDR3 reads TGTGCCATCAGTGATCGGTCATATGGCTACACCTTC. This chain connects TRBV10-3 to TRBJ1-2, with no clear D. The V gene's germline CDR1 is ENHRY and CDR2 SYGVKD. The V end was cut by 3 bases, the J end by 5 bases, with 7 bases between. The length of the CDR3 is 12 residues.

The rearrangement joins TRBV5-4 to TRBJ1-2, with a possible D match to TRBD1 (5 bases). The CDR3 extends over 13 amino acids. CDR1 and CDR2 (germline): SGHNT, YYREEE (reference sequence). Trimming left V 0 bases short and J 2 bases short, with 5 bases between. CDR3 region: CASSLGQNYGYTF. CDR3 nucleotide sequence: TGTGCCAGCAGCTTGGGACAGAACTATGGCTACACCTTC.

This clone was picked up one time. The chain uses TRBV18 and TRBJ1-2; maybe TRBD1 (5 bases). The germline V gene encodes CDR1 KGHSH and CDR2 LQKENI. There are 19 residues in the CDR3. Trimming took 1 base from V and 3 from J, leaving 24 bases between them. CDR3 residues: CASSPLVGRADGEDYGYTF. The CDR3 DNA reads as TGTGCCAGCTCACCACTAGTTGGCAGGGCGGATGGTGAGGACTATGGCTACACCTTC.

The chain links TRBV27 to TRBJ2-2; D is unresolved. Trimming removed 4 bases from V and 3 bases from J, with 6 bases in between. Germline V gene sequence: CDR1 MNHEY, CDR2 SMNVEV (reference sequence). This CDR3 region has 13 residues. CDR3 sequence (DNA): TGTGCCAGCAGTTCAGACGACACCGGGGAGCTGTTTTTT. Its translation is CASSSDDTGELFF.

The chain employs TRBV27 and TRBJ2-4, with a possible D match to TRBD1 (5 bases). The CDR3 length is 16 residues. Germline values: CDR1 MNHEY, CDR2 SMNVEV (reference sequence). V was cut by 5 bases and J by 0 bases, with 14 bases left in between. CDR3 in DNA: TGTGCCAGCAGTCCACAGACAGTTCTAGCCAAAAACATTCAGTACTTC. It translates to CASSPQTVLAKNIQYF.

A remark on this clone: The junction shows a germline mismatch at one end, possibly a read error. J is TRBJ1-2 and V is TRBV10-2; no clear D gene. The CDR3 runs 15 residues. Looked up from germline, CDR1 is WSHSY and CDR2 is SAAADI. The CDR3 sequence is CANSESLGINYGYTF. The CDR3 DNA reads as TGCGCCAACAGTGAGTCGCTAGGGATAAACTATGGCTACACCTTC.

Only one count was recorded for this clone. The V call is TRBV10-2, the J call TRBJ2-2; D ambiguous. The CDR3 totals 12 residues. Germline V gene data show CDR1 as WSHSY and CDR2 as SAAADI. The germline V and J ends were trimmed by 1 base and 3 bases, with 0 bases remaining between them. CDR3: CASSEYTGELFF. CDR3 nucleotides: TGCGCCAGCAGTGAGTACACCGGGGAGCTGTTTTTT.

V and J are TRBV6-5 and TRBJ1-4, with TRBD1 as a possible D gene (5 bases). CDR3 length: 13 residues. Per germline, CDR1 MNHEY and CDR2 SVGAGI. The germline V and J ends were trimmed by 0 bases and 10 bases, with 9 bases remaining between them. CDR3 coding DNA: TGTGCCAGCAGTTACTCGATCCAGGGAAAACTGTTTTTT. It translates to CASSYSIQGKLFF.

This chain uses TRBV7-9 with TRBJ1-5, with TRBD1 matching over 9 bases. CDR3 length: 12 residues. The J segment lost 7 bases and the V segment lost 5 bases, leaving 0 bases of the junction unmatched. Germline V gene lookup returns CDR1 SEHNR and CDR2 FQNEAQ (reference sequence). DNA for the CDR3: TGTGCCAGCAGCACAGGGGGCCAGCCCCAGCATTTT. As protein: CASSTGGQPQHF. Supplemented by reference TRBV7-9 and TRBJ1-5, the full variable domain reads DTGVSQNPRHKITKRGQNVTFRCDPISEHNRLYWYRQTLGQGPEFLTYFQNEAQLEKSRLLSDRFSAERPKGSFSTLEIQRTEQGDSAMYLCASSTGGQPQHFGDGTRLSIL.

This chain links TRBV5-1 with TRBJ2-5, with D uncertain. Per the germline V gene, CDR1 is SGHRS and CDR2 is YFSETQ. V was pared by 1 base and J by 5 bases, with 15 bases between. This CDR3 comprises 15 residues. The chain's CDR3 is CASSLLGTPEETQYF. The CDR3 DNA reads as TGCGCCAGCAGCTTGTTGGGCACGCCCGAGGAGACCCAGTACTTC.

The gene calls are TRBV7-8 and TRBJ2-5; D is undetermined. Between the trimmed V and J ends, which lost 1 base and 4 bases, there was a span of 10 bases. The CDR3 runs 14 residues. Germline CDR1 SGHVS, CDR2 FQNEAQ. CDR3 loop: CASSLVIGAETQYF. In nucleotides, the CDR3 is TGTGCCAGCAGCTTAGTCATAGGCGCAGAGACCCAGTACTTC.

The chain is built from TRBV29-1 and TRBJ1-1; D is uncertain. Between the trimmed V and J ends, which lost 3 bases and 5 bases, there was a span of 13 bases. The V gene's germline CDR1 is SQVTM and CDR2 ANQGSEA. CDR3 length equals 13 residues. The CDR3 DNA reads TGCAGCGTTGAGTGGCACCTCGGGACTGAAGCTTTCTTT. Amino acid sequence: CSVEWHLGTEAFF.

The chain links TRBV7-6 to TRBJ1-3; a weak D match, TRBD1 (6 bases). In germline, CDR1 is SGHVS, CDR2 FNYEAQ. The CDR3 contains 14 residues. Trimming removed 4 bases at V and 1 base at J, with 8 bases between. DNA of the CDR3: TGTGCCAGCAGCTGGACAGATTCTGGAAACACCATATATTTT. Translation gives CASSWTDSGNTIYF.